This TCR beta chain was obtained from a study of beta chain features in type 1 diabetes. Study-level information: All samples together contributed about 100,000,000 sorted cells for examination. Overall study findings and caveats: The naive, central memory and Treg TCRB repertoires of patients appeared to be more similar to one another than those of healthy donors. Shortening of TCRB CDR3s, moderate but significant, appeared in all four CD4+ subsets of Type 1 diabetes patients.

To note about this clone: The antigen is undetermined.

Reverse transcription of all isolated RNA meant that expressed TCRB transcripts were sequenced. Libraries were prepared by immunoSEQ multiplex PCR; TCRdb keeps only in-frame clonotypes and omits some of them. The profile shows 150,000 or so clones, 7% to 10% of them singletons. Germline CDR1 SGHTA, CDR2 FQGNSA. After removal of 4 bases from V and 4 bases from J, the junction contained 3 bases not matched to a gene. The CDR3 is made up of 14 amino acids. The chain carries TRBV7-2 and TRBJ1-2; 10 bases align to TRBD1. This sequence was found in a man aged 18 to 29 in good health. What was sequenced was central memory CD4+ T cells from blood. CDR3 loop: CASSWDRGAYGYTF. In DNA form, the CDR3 reads TGTGCCAGCAGCTGGGACAGGGGAGCCTATGGCTACACCTTC. The variable domain in full, completed from reference TRBV7-2 and TRBJ1-2, reads GAGVSQSPSNKVTEKGKDVELRCDPISGHTALYWYRQSLGQGLEFLIYFQGNSAPDKSGLPSDRFSAERTGGSVSTLTIQRTQQEDSAVYLCASSWDRGAYGYTFGSGTRLTVV.